What follows are 26 T cell receptor beta chains derived from one specimen sequenced in a study of cytomegalovirus exposure and HLA in healthy donors. The PCR employed 60 Vbeta primers together with 13 Jbeta primers. TCRdb's copy holds only in-frame clones and misses some; the assay was immunoSEQ multiplex PCR. Its listing shows 60,000 to 75,000 clones. The sample consisted of PBMCs. These receptors were obtained from a female donor in good health and CMV-seropositive.

Worth noting for this clone: Within the sample, other DNA sequences also encode this same CDR3. The chain carries TRBV29-1 and TRBJ2-2; D may be TRBD2 (5 bases). This CDR3 region has 14 residues. Between the trimmed V and J ends, which lost 2 bases and 4 bases, there was a span of 11 bases. The V gene's germline CDR1 is SQVTM and CDR2 ANQGSEA. The CDR3 coding sequence is TGCAGCGTTGAAATGGGAGCACCCACCGGGGAGCTGTTTTTT. It specifies CSVEMGAPTGELFF.

The V gene is TRBV27, the J gene TRBJ2-7, with TRBD1 identical over 9 bases. Trimming removed 8 bases from V and 4 bases from J; junction bases left unmatched: 9. In germline, CDR1 is MNHEY, CDR2 SMNVEV (reference sequence). The CDR3 sequence is 14 residues long. The CDR3 DNA follows: TGTGCCAGCGGTTACAGGGGGCGCGGGTACGAGCAGTACTTC. Its protein is CASGYRGRGYEQYF.

The chain employs TRBV29-1 and TRBJ2-5, with TRBD2 matching over 8 bases. CDR1 and CDR2 (germline): SQVTM, ANQGSEA. V shed 5 bases and J 3 bases; nucleotides not matched to a gene: 5. This CDR3 spans 13 amino acids. CDR3 amino acids: CSVPPGREETQYF. Here the CDR3 DNA reads TGCAGCGTTCCCCCCGGGAGGGAAGAGACCCAGTACTTC.

The chain employs TRBV6-6 and TRBJ2-2; D is perhaps TRBD2 (5 bases). The V end was cut by 8 bases, the J end by 8 bases, with 15 bases between. Germline V gene lookup returns CDR1 MNHNY and CDR2 SVGAGI (reference sequence). The CDR3 runs to 13 residues. The chain's CDR3 is CASGPPGLGELFF. The CDR3, as DNA: TGTGCCAGCGGGCCCCCGGGATTAGGGGAGCTGTTTTTT.

The chain has TRBV5-1 and TRBJ2-5; TRBD1 agrees at 7 bases. J was trimmed by 5 bases and V by 0 bases; bases with no gene match: 7. From germline, CDR1 is SGHRS and CDR2 YFSETQ. This CDR3 region has 15 residues. The CDR3 reads CASSLADRNRETQYF. CDR3 nucleotides: TGCGCCAGCAGCTTGGCGGACAGGAACCGGGAGACCCAGTACTTC.

The CDR3 bases are TGTGCCAGCAAATCGGAAAGGGGGAACTATGGCTACACCTTC. This translates into CASKSERGNYGYTF. J is TRBJ1-2 and V is TRBV6-5, with D perhaps TRBD1 (6 bases). Germline V gene data show CDR1 as MNHEY and CDR2 as SVGAGI. V lost 7 bases to trimming and J lost 2 bases, with 14 bases between them. The CDR3 totals 14 residues.

J is TRBJ2-3 and V is TRBV19, with 12 bases identical to TRBD2. The V segment lost 10 bases and the J segment 1 base; nucleotides outside the gene matches: 6. Germline CDR1 is LNHDA and CDR2 is SQIVND (reference sequence). The CDR3 consists of 15 residues. This chain's CDR3 is CATTRLAGGTDTQYF. In DNA, the CDR3 is TGTGCCACCACAAGACTAGCGGGAGGCACAGATACGCAGTATTTT.

This chain connects TRBV5-1 to TRBJ2-3; 7 positions agree with TRBD1. CDR1 and CDR2 (germline): SGHRS, YFSETQ. The trim removed 0 bases at V and 2 bases at J, leaving 3 bases unmatched. The CDR3 length is 15 residues. Written as DNA, the CDR3 is TGCGCCAGCAGCTTGGGAGGGGGCTTCACAGATACGCAGTATTTT. The encoded protein is CASSLGGGFTDTQYF.

V is TRBV10-2 and J is TRBJ1-1; D is perhaps TRBD1 (5 bases). The CDR3 loop spans 13 amino acids. V lost 7 bases and J 6 bases, leaving 15 bases between the germline ends. From germline, CDR1 is WSHSY and CDR2 SAAADI. The CDR3 sequence is CASNSGGSAEAFF. CDR3 bases: TGCGCCAGCAACTCGGGGGGGTCGGCTGAAGCTTTCTTT.

The rearrangement uses TRBV7-9 and TRBJ1-1; D gene ambiguous. With 6 bases removed from V and 6 bases from J, the gap between germline ends came to 14 bases. Germline CDR1 reads SEHNR; CDR2 reads FQNEAQ (reference sequence). This CDR3 is built from 13 residues. The CDR3 loop is CASSPLPGPEAFF. The CDR3 nucleotides read TGTGCCAGCAGTCCCTTGCCGGGTCCTGAAGCTTTCTTT.

The CDR3 DNA sequence: TGCGCCAGCAGCCCGACTCCGGGGGGTATGACAGATACGCAGTATTTT. As protein: CASSPTPGGMTDTQYF. This chain uses TRBV4-1 with TRBJ2-3, with 7 bases lining up with TRBD2. The V gene's germline CDR1 is MGHRA and CDR2 YSYEKL. V dropped 4 bases and J dropped 3; count of bases not matched to a gene: 10. The CDR3 runs 16 residues.

CDR3 protein: CASSSSRVGNIQYF. CDR3 DNA sequence: TGTGCCAGCAGCTCCAGCAGGGTGGGCAACATTCAGTACTTC. The rearrangement joins TRBV13 to TRBJ2-4, with D maybe TRBD1 (5 bases). Germline V gene data show CDR1 as PRHDT and CDR2 as FYEKMQ (reference sequence). The CDR3 length is 14 residues. V was trimmed by 4 bases and J by 7 bases, leaving 14 bases between them.

On this clone: This sample also contains other DNA sequences that code for the same CDR3. The V and J genes are TRBV29-1 and TRBJ1-2, with 10 bases that match TRBD1. Trimming removed 5 bases from V and 1 base from J; junction bases left unmatched: 1. Germline values: CDR1 SQVTM, CDR2 ANQGSEA. The CDR3 runs 13 residues. The CDR3 loop reads CSVRTGGNYGYTF. The CDR3, as DNA: TGCAGCGTTCGGACAGGGGGTAACTATGGCTACACCTTC.

The genes are TRBV14 and TRBJ1-6; D unclear. V lost 3 bases, J lost 7 bases, and 13 bases lay in between. The CDR3 loop spans 15 amino acids. Per germline, CDR1 SGHDN and CDR2 FVKESK. This chain's CDR3 is CASSQAGLLNSPLHF. CDR3 in DNA: TGTGCCAGCAGCCAGGCAGGTCTTTTGAATTCACCCCTCCACTTT.

This chain connects TRBV5-1 to TRBJ2-5; 7 bases match TRBD2. Looked up from germline, CDR1 is SGHRS and CDR2 is YFSETQ. Losses at the gene ends were 5 bases for V and 5 bases for J; bases not matched to a gene: 15. This CDR3 has 16 residues. The CDR3 region is CASRYERDSLWETQYF. In DNA form, the CDR3 reads TGCGCCAGCAGGTACGAGCGGGACTCCCTATGGGAGACCCAGTACTTC. The variable domain in full, with the rest retrieved from reference TRBV5-1 and TRBJ2-5, is KAGVTQTPRYLIKTRGQQVTLSCSPISGHRSVSWYQQTPGQGLQFLFEYFSETQRNKGNFPGRFSGRQFSNSRSEMNVSTLELGDSALYLCASRYERDSLWETQYFGPGTRLLVL.

This sequence joins TRBV7-6 and TRBJ1-3; D unresolved. Trimming pared 5 bases from V and 8 bases from J, leaving 22 bases between. The CDR3 sequence is 16 residues long. Germline V gene data show CDR1 as SGHVS and CDR2 as FNYEAQ. This CDR3 is CASSARRGADRDTIYF. The CDR3 DNA is TGTGCCAGCAGCGCTAGGAGAGGCGCCGACCGCGACACCATATATTTT.

This rearrangement joins TRBV19 to TRBJ2-1, with no clear D. The germline CDR1 and CDR2 sequences are LNHDA and SQIVND (reference sequence). This CDR3 spans 15 amino acids. V lost 3 bases and J 5 bases, leaving 14 bases between the germline ends. CDR3 amino acids: CASSIPADRNNEQFF. The CDR3 DNA is TGTGCCAGTAGTATCCCCGCGGATAGGAACAATGAGCAGTTCTTC.

V and J are TRBV6-5 and TRBJ2-7, with D possibly being TRBD2 (5 bases). This CDR3 is 14 amino acids long. V shed 6 bases and J shed 4 bases, with 16 bases lying between them. CDR1 and CDR2 from the germline V gene are MNHEY and SVGAGI. Here the CDR3 reads CASSPGKGLYEQYF. DNA for the CDR3: TGTGCCAGCAGCCCCGGGAAAGGGCTTTACGAGCAGTACTTC.

V gene TRBV18 combines with J gene TRBJ2-1; a possible D gene is TRBD2 (5 bases). V lost 10 bases and J lost 4, with 14 bases in between. CDR3 length equals 13 residues. The germline V gene has CDR1 KGHSH and CDR2 LQKENI. The CDR3 DNA reads TGTGCCACCCTAGCCCAAGGATACAATGAGCAGTTCTTC. It codes for CATLAQGYNEQFF.

CDR3 bases: TGTGCCAGCAGCTTAGCCGGGTATAATTCACCCCTCCACTTT. Its protein is CASSLAGYNSPLHF. The rearrangement joins TRBV7-6 to TRBJ1-6; no clear D gene. The V gene's germline CDR1 is SGHVS and CDR2 FNYEAQ. The CDR3 has 14 residues. The germline V and J ends were trimmed by 0 bases and 4 bases, with 4 bases remaining between them.

The V and J genes are TRBV5-4 and TRBJ2-7; 8 bases are shared with TRBD1. The CDR3 has 14 amino acids. Germline V CDR1 and CDR2: SGHNT, YYREEE (reference sequence). The ends lost 3 bases at V and 2 bases at J; junction bases unmatched: 4. The CDR3 sequence: CASSSGQGAYEQYF. In nucleotides, the CDR3 is TGTGCCAGCAGCTCCGGACAGGGAGCCTACGAGCAGTACTTC.

This chain uses TRBV4-1 with TRBJ2-7; D unresolved. CDR3 size: 13 residues. The germline V gene encodes CDR1 MGHRA and CDR2 YSYEKL. V was pared by 0 bases and J by 2 bases, with 5 bases between. The CDR3 sequence is CASSQELTYEQYF. CDR3 bases: TGCGCCAGCAGCCAAGAGCTAACCTACGAGCAGTACTTC.

V and J are TRBV19 and TRBJ1-3; possible D gene TRBD1, 5 bases. The CDR3 consists of 13 residues. CDR1 is LNHDA and CDR2 is SQIVND in the germline V gene (reference sequence). Between the trimmed V and J ends, which lost 8 bases and 2 bases, there was a span of 10 bases. CDR3: CASVLGPGNTIYF. The CDR3 DNA is TGTGCCAGTGTCCTGGGGCCTGGAAACACCATATATTTT.

V usage is TRBV5-1 and J usage is TRBJ2-5; 7 nucleotides match TRBD1. Trimming took 2 bases from V and 7 from J; bases not matched to a gene: 5. CDR3 length: 13 amino acids. CDR1 SGHRS and CDR2 YFSETQ come from the germline V gene. The CDR3 region has the DNA TGCGCCAGCAGCTTCGAACAGGGGATGACCCAGTACTTC. Translation gives CASSFEQGMTQYF.

The rearrangement uses TRBV6-5 and TRBJ1-1, with D possibly TRBD1 on 6 matching bases. This CDR3 spans 14 amino acids. The germline gives CDR1 MNHEY, CDR2 SVGAGI. V lost 8 bases to trimming and J lost 2 bases, with 15 bases between them. In DNA, the CDR3 is TGTGCCAGCTGGTGGGGGGGCAGCAACACTGAAGCTTTCTTT. Its protein is CASWWGGSNTEAFF.

The chain carries TRBV4-2 and TRBJ2-1; tentative D call: TRBD1 (5 bases). V lost 0 bases, J lost 5 bases, and 11 bases lay in between. Germline values: CDR1 LGHNA, CDR2 YNFKEQ. The CDR3 totals 15 residues. The CDR3 DNA is TGTGCCAGCAGCCAAGACCTAGGGGTCGACAATGAGCAGTTCTTC. It codes for CASSQDLGVDNEQFF.